This T cell receptor beta chain was identified in a study of T cells in Graves' hyperthyroidism and ophthalmopathy. Study overall: Peripheral blood was drawn at first diagnosis, prior to all treatment.

Stability of Graves' hyperthyroidism was defined as absent ophthalmopathy progression within 18 months. The study excluded patients with uncontrolled infection, other autoimmune disease, pregnancy or lactation. The CDR3 extends over 15 amino acids. The V gene end was trimmed by 5 bases and the J gene end by 2 bases; junction bases not matched to a gene: 7. Germline CDR1 reads SGHAT; CDR2 reads FQNNGV. It was RNA transcripts that yielded the amplified TCR beta CDR3 regions. TCR CDR3 underwent first-round RT-PCR with the HTBI primer set. One entry per CDR3 protein, called by TCRdb with MiXCR from the multiplex PCR reads. The table records about 200,000 distinct CDR3 sequences, 17% of them present only once. This clonotype showed up many times.

What was sequenced was blood. The source is a woman in her 50s with Graves' hyperthyroidism. The chain links TRBV11-2 to TRBJ2-7; TRBD1 agrees at 9 bases. The CDR3 DNA follows: TGTGCCAGCAGCGCCCTCACAGGGGGCCCCTACGAGCAGTACTTC. Encoded protein: CASSALTGGPYEQYF. The entire variable domain, with the rest obtained from reference TRBV11-2 and TRBJ2-7, is as follows: EAGVAQSPRYKIIEKRQSVAFWCNPISGHATLYWYQQILGQGPKLLIQFQNNGVVDDSQLPKDRFSAERLKGVDSTLKIQPAKLEDSAVYLCASSALTGGPYEQYFGPGTRLTVT.